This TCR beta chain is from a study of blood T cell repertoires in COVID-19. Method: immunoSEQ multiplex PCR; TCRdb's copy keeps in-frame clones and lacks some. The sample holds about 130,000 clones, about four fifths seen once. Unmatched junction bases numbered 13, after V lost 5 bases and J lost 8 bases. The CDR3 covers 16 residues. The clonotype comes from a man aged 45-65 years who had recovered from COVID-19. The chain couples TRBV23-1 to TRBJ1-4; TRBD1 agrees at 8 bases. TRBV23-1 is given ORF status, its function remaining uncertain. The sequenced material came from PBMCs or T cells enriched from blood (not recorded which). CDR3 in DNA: TGCGCCAGCAGTGGGCCTTTCGGACAGGGCGGCGAAAAACTGTTTTTT. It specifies CASSGPFGQGGEKLFF.